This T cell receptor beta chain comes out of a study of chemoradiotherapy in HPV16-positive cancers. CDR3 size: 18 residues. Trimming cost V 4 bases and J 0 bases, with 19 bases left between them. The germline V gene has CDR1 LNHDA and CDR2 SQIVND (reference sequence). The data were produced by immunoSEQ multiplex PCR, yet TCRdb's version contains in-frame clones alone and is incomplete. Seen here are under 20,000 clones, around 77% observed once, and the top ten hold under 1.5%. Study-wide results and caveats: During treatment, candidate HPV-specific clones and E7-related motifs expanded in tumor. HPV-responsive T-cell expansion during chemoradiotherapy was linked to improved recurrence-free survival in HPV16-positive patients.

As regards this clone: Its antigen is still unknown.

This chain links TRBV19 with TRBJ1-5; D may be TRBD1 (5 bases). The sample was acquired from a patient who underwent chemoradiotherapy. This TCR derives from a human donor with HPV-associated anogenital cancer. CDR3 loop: CASSTFSPGTDSNQPQHF. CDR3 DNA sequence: TGTGCCAGTAGTACCTTTTCCCCTGGGACGGATAGCAATCAGCCCCAGCATTTT.